This T cell receptor beta chain was observed in a study of identical twins. cDNA carried unique molecular identifiers, and a universal primer site was added by template switching. TCRdb recomputed calls from the 5' RACE reads with MiXCR, one row per CDR3 protein. This sample has under 300,000 distinct CDR3 sequences, with more than 13% found just once. The CDR3 totals 15 residues. In germline, CDR1 is SGHNT, CDR2 YENEEA. V lost 4 bases and J lost 6, with 15 bases in between. General study findings and limits: Beta clonotypes that were abundant in cord blood contained fewer insertions, a pattern absent from memory repertoires. Models underestimated TCR alpha sharing (out-of-frame) in monozygotic twins. Invariant MAIT and iNKT cells could partly confound zero-insertion analyses.

On this clonotype: Its specificity is not known.

Sequencing was done on a sample of memory (CD45RO+) T cells sorted from blood. The chain has TRBV11-3 and TRBJ2-2, with D possibly being TRBD1 (6 bases). The sequence came from a woman aged 18-35 years in good health. CDR3 protein: CASSSEGVGAGELFF. CDR3 DNA: TGTGCCAGCAGCTCCGAGGGGGTCGGGGCCGGGGAGCTGTTTTTT.